A single sample is the source of the 5 T cell receptor beta chains below, sequenced in a study of T-cell reconstitution after alpha-beta-depleted transplantation in children. Unique molecular identifiers were used in preparing the TCRbeta library. TCRdb redid the calling of the PCR reads with MiXCR, one entry per CDR3 protein. The data show approximately 400,000 distinct CDR3 sequences, approximately 10% seen once. The material sequenced was PBMCs from the stem cell graft donor, taken from the stem cell graft. The receptor source for this set is a human donor who donated a stem cell graft to a child with acute myeloid leukemia.

The rearrangement uses TRBV20-1 and TRBJ2-1, with D perhaps matching TRBD2 (7 bases). V was cut by 6 bases and J by 9 bases, with 18 bases left in between. The germline V gene has CDR1 DFQATT and CDR2 SNEGSKA (reference sequence). CDR3 length: 13 amino acids. The CDR3 is CSASRGAPSEQFF. Here the CDR3 DNA reads TGCAGTGCCAGCCGGGGGGCGCCGAGTGAGCAGTTCTTC.

This clonotype appeared a few times. The gene calls are TRBV4-3 and TRBJ2-2; TRBD2 agrees at 10 bases. The junction had 9 bases not matched to a gene; V was cut back by 0 bases and J by 2 bases. CDR1 is LGHNA and CDR2 is YSLEER in the germline V gene. The CDR3 has 19 residues. The CDR3 is CASSQDIGSGRTNTGELFF. The CDR3 DNA reads TGCGCCAGCAGCCAAGATATAGGTAGCGGGAGGACCAACACCGGGGAGCTGTTTTTT.

This clonotype was seen more than once but under ten times. V gene TRBV20-1 combines with J gene TRBJ2-7; weak D call: TRBD2 (7 bases). With 5 bases removed from V and 4 bases from J, the gap between germline ends came to 15 bases. CDR1 DFQATT and CDR2 SNEGSKA come from the germline V gene (reference sequence). CDR3 size: 13 residues. The CDR3 DNA follows: TGCAGTGCTGAGGGGGGGGGTCTTTACGAGCAGTACGTC. Its protein is CSAEGGGLYEQYV.

This clonotype was detected many times. This chain uses TRBV9 with TRBJ2-4, with TRBD1 as a possible D gene (6 bases). Germline lookup yields CDR1 SGDLS and CDR2 YYNGEE. CDR3 size: 15 residues. Trimming took off 3 bases at V and 6 bases at J, with 16 bases between the two ends. This chain's CDR3 is CASSERSGDGNIQYF. In DNA, the CDR3 is TGTGCCAGCAGCGAACGATCAGGGGATGGAAACATTCAGTACTTC.

This clonotype has more than one count but fewer than ten. The chain has TRBV6-5 and TRBJ2-7; no reliable D call. V dropped 2 bases and J dropped 3 bases, with 8 bases sitting between them. This CDR3 contains 13 residues. Per germline, CDR1 MNHEY and CDR2 SVGAGI. In DNA form, the CDR3 reads TGTGCCAGCAGTTACGATCCAAACTACGAGCAGTACTTC. Translating gives CASSYDPNYEQYF.